These 26 T cell receptor beta chains were all obtained from the same sample, sequenced in a study of T-cell reconstitution after alpha-beta-depleted transplantation in children. Molecular barcoding with unique molecular identifiers was used for the TCRbeta library. TCRdb analysed the PCR reads with MiXCR anew, one entry per CDR3 protein. This table holds 780,000 or so distinct CDR3 sequences, approximately 15% found once. The sample was PBMCs, mostly from graft donor cells, taken 360 days after TCRalphabeta/CD19-depleted stem cell transplant. The receptor set was obtained from a male patient aged 5 to 17 who had a stem cell transplant for acute lymphoblastic leukemia, so the T cells may come from the graft donor.

The CDR3 sequence: CASSPSGSRADTQYF. As DNA, the CDR3 is TGTGCCAGCAGCCCTAGCGGGAGTCGCGCAGATACGCAGTATTTT. The chain links TRBV7-9 to TRBJ2-3; 10 positions agree with TRBD2. Trimming at V came to 5 bases and at J to 4 bases, leaving 6 bases not matched to a gene. This CDR3 has 15 amino acids. CDR1 and CDR2 from the germline V gene are SEHNR and FQNEAQ (reference sequence).

This clonotype was recorded many times. The chain combines TRBV6-1 with TRBJ2-3; 9 nucleotides align to TRBD1. After removal of 5 bases from V and 1 base from J, the junction contained 4 bases not matched to a gene. This CDR3 comprises 15 residues. Germline V lookup: CDR1 MNHNS, CDR2 SASEGT. The CDR3 DNA is TGTGCCAGCAGTCCTTGGACAGGGGGCACAGATACGCAGTATTTT. Its translation: CASSPWTGGTDTQYF.

The sample holds a few counts of this clonotype. V usage is TRBV12-3 or TRBV12-4 and J usage is TRBJ2-3; 7 nucleotides agree with TRBD2. The CDR3 contains 16 residues. The junction had 15 bases not matched to a gene; V was cut back by 3 bases and J by 9 bases. CDR3 bases: TGTGCCAGCAGTTTCGGTCTCGCGGGAGTGCGCCTGACGCAGTATTTT. It encodes CASSFGLAGVRLTQYF.

The chain combines TRBV9 with TRBJ2-2; D not certain. Germline-derived CDR1 and CDR2 are SGDLS and YYNGEE. V lost 0 bases to trimming and J lost 0 bases, with 15 bases between them. The CDR3 length is 18 residues. The CDR3 sequence: CASSVALATRSNTGELFF. CDR3 nucleotide sequence: TGTGCCAGCAGCGTAGCCCTCGCCACTCGATCGAACACCGGGGAGCTGTTTTTT.

V and J are TRBV11-2 and TRBJ2-7, with D perhaps assigned TRBD1 or TRBD2 (5 bases each). V was cut by 8 bases and J by 0 bases, with 20 bases left in between. The length of the CDR3 is 16 residues. In germline, CDR1 is SGHAT, CDR2 FQNNGV. In DNA form, the CDR3 reads TGTGCCAGCGAGGGTTGGGGGACGTACCTCTCCTACGAGCAGTACTTC. It translates to CASEGWGTYLSYEQYF.

This clonotype was seen a single time. The V call is TRBV9, the J call TRBJ2-7, with TRBD2 identical over 9 bases. V shed 4 bases and J 3 bases; nucleotides not matched to a gene: 11. The CDR3 length is 16 residues. Germline V gives CDR1 SGDLS, CDR2 YYNGEE. This CDR3 reads CASSPRGIAGVYEQYF. The CDR3 DNA is TGTGCCAGCAGCCCCAGAGGTATAGCGGGAGTCTACGAGCAGTACTTC.

The table lists this clonotype with many counts. V and J are TRBV5-1 and TRBJ2-5; D is undetermined. CDR3 length equals 15 residues. Germline CDR1 SGHRS, CDR2 YFSETQ. V was cut by 7 bases and J by 3 bases, with 19 bases left in between. CDR3 DNA: TGCGCCAGCTCAAGGGCCCCCCGGGCGGAAGAGACCCAGTACTTC. As protein: CASSRAPRAEETQYF.

This chain links TRBV9 with TRBJ2-5; D may correspond to TRBD1 or TRBD2 (6 bases each). This CDR3 has 14 amino acids. The germline V and J ends were trimmed by 0 bases and 5 bases, with 11 bases remaining between them. Per germline, CDR1 SGDLS and CDR2 YYNGEE. CDR3 nucleotides: TGTGCCAGCAGCGTAGAGGGGGGAATGGAGACCCAGTACTTC. Its protein is CASSVEGGMETQYF.

This clonotype has a single count. The rearrangement links TRBV11-2 to TRBJ2-3; maybe TRBD1 (5 bases). This CDR3 spans 11 amino acids. Between the trimmed V and J ends, which lost 7 bases and 8 bases, there was a span of 10 bases. CDR1 is SGHAT and CDR2 is FQNNGV in the germline V gene. The CDR3 DNA reads TGTGCCAGCAAGAGAAGGGGTACGCAGTATTTT. This codes for CASKRRGTQYF.

This clonotype was detected a few times. The CDR3: CASSLQQGTNYGYTF. CDR3 coding DNA: TGTGCCAGCAGCCTGCAACAGGGCACTAACTATGGCTACACCTTC. V usage is TRBV7-9 and J usage is TRBJ1-2, with D possibly being TRBD1 (6 bases). CDR1 is SEHNR and CDR2 is FQNEAQ in the germline V gene (reference sequence). This CDR3 region has 15 residues. Trimming shortened V by 5 bases and J by 0 bases, and 13 bases separated the two germline ends.

This chain uses TRBV7-9 with TRBJ2-1; D is uncertain. There are 18 residues in the CDR3. The V end lost 1 base, the J end lost 1 base, and 17 bases lay between the germline ends. Germline CDR1 is SEHNR and CDR2 is FQNEAQ (reference sequence). The CDR3 sequence is CASSLERQAWLSYNEQFF. The CDR3, as DNA: TGTGCCAGCAGCTTAGAAAGGCAGGCCTGGCTTTCCTACAATGAGCAGTTCTTC.

This clonotype came up a few times. The chain couples TRBV12-3 or TRBV12-4 to TRBJ2-1, with D possibly being TRBD1 (5 bases). V was clipped by 6 bases and J by 7 bases, with 19 bases between them. This CDR3 has 15 amino acids. The CDR3 is CASSPTDKLLNEQFF. In nucleotides, the CDR3 is TGTGCCAGCAGCCCGACAGATAAGTTACTTAATGAGCAGTTCTTC.

This clonotype was seen at least ten times. This sequence joins TRBV5-1 and TRBJ2-2; 7 positions match TRBD1. J was trimmed by 6 bases and V by 3 bases; bases with no gene match: 8. Germline CDR1 SGHRS, CDR2 YFSETQ. The length of the CDR3 is 15 residues. CDR3 loop: CASSSQQGSAGELFF. The CDR3 coding sequence is TGCGCCAGCAGCTCCCAACAGGGGTCAGCCGGGGAGCTGTTTTTT. Supplemented by reference TRBV5-1 and TRBJ2-2, the full variable domain reads KAGVTQTPRYLIKTRGQQVTLSCSPISGHRSVSWYQQTPGQGLQFLFEYFSETQRNKGNFPGRFSGRQFSNSRSEMNVSTLELGDSALYLCASSSQQGSAGELFFGEGSRLTVL.

The rearrangement joins TRBV7-2 to TRBJ2-7; no clear D. Trimming removed 1 base at V and 2 bases at J, with 9 bases between. The CDR3 has 14 residues. Germline lookup yields CDR1 SGHTA and CDR2 FQGNSA. CDR3 coding DNA: TGTGCCAGCAGCTTAGGGTACGGCACCTACGAGCAGTACTTC. Residues: CASSLGYGTYEQYF.

The genes are TRBV4-1 and TRBJ2-5; D is perhaps TRBD2 (5 bases). The V and J ends lost 1 base and 4 bases respectively, with 16 bases between them. From germline, CDR1 is MGHRA and CDR2 YSYEKL. The CDR3 has 16 amino acids. CDR3 DNA sequence: TGCGCCAGCAGCCAAGTTGCGGGCGTCGGTCGAGAGACCCAGTACTTC. This translates into CASSQVAGVGRETQYF.

Concerning this clonotype itself: A much larger clone lies one base from this, so it may be a read error. The chain recombines TRBV20-1 with TRBJ2-3; 11 nucleotides line up with TRBD2. The CDR3 has 16 residues. CDR1 is DFQATT, CDR2 SNEGSKA, per germline (reference sequence). CDR3 loop: CSAPQLLAGGTDAQYF. DNA of the CDR3: TGCAGTGCTCCTCAGTTATTAGCGGGAGGGACAGATGCGCAGTATTTT.

This clonotype was observed a few times. The gene calls are TRBV25-1 and TRBJ2-1; the match to TRBD2 covers 9 bases. The V segment lost 0 bases and the J segment 10 bases; nucleotides outside the gene matches: 10. The CDR3 sequence is 16 residues long. Germline assignment: CDR1 MGHDK and CDR2 SYGVNS. CDR3 nucleotide sequence: TGTGCCAGCAGTGAATATAGCGGGAGCAATTCGCGGGAGCAGTTCTTC. Protein: CASSEYSGSNSREQFF.

The genes are TRBV12-3 or TRBV12-4 and TRBJ2-1, with no clear D. The V and J ends lost 1 base and 12 bases respectively, with 4 bases between them. The CDR3 length is 10 residues. The CDR3 DNA reads as TGTGCCAGCAGTTTAGAAGGGCAGTTCTTC. Translated, it gives CASSLEGQFF.

The CDR3 DNA sequence: TGTGCCAGCAGTCGTTCCACAGGGGGCTCCTATAATTCACCCCTCCACTTT. The encoded protein is CASSRSTGGSYNSPLHF. This sequence joins TRBV27 and TRBJ1-6, with 8 positions matching TRBD1. CDR3 length: 17 residues. Trimming cost V 5 bases and J 0 bases; bases outside gene matches: 6. CDR1 and CDR2 (germline): MNHEY, SMNVEV (reference sequence).

This clonotype was recorded many times. The chain carries TRBV9 and TRBJ2-7; 8 bases are shared with TRBD2. Germline V gene lookup returns CDR1 SGDLS and CDR2 YYNGEE. V shed 1 base and J 2 bases; nucleotides not matched to a gene: 5. CDR3 length equals 15 residues. The CDR3 DNA reads TGTGCCAGCAGCGTAAACCCGGGACTAGCCTACGAGCAGTACTTC. As protein: CASSVNPGLAYEQYF.

In this sample, this clonotype turned up a few times. This chain joins TRBV29-1 and TRBJ1-1, with 9 bases lining up with TRBD1. V shed 7 bases and J 7 bases; nucleotides not matched to a gene: 16. Germline-derived CDR1 and CDR2 are SQVTM and ANQGSEA. CDR3 length equals 15 residues. In DNA form, the CDR3 reads TGCAGCGCCGTCCCGGGACAGGGATTAGGTGTTGAAGCTTTCTTT. It is translated as CSAVPGQGLGVEAFF.

The chain is built from TRBV4-1 and TRBJ1-6; tentatively, D is TRBD1 (6 bases). Germline lookup yields CDR1 MGHRA and CDR2 YSYEKL. V gave up 1 base and J gave up 6 bases, with 13 bases separating them. This CDR3 region has 16 residues. The CDR3 sequence: CASSQVPDSPNSPLHF. CDR3 in DNA: TGCGCCAGCAGCCAAGTTCCGGACAGCCCTAATTCACCCCTCCACTTT.

This clonotype has just a few counts. The genes are TRBV12-3 or TRBV12-4 and TRBJ2-1; a weak D match, TRBD2 (7 bases). Trimming shortened V by 3 bases and J by 0 bases, and 12 bases separated the two germline ends. The CDR3 is made up of 16 amino acids. CDR3 sequence reads: CASSFGGGSSYNEQFF. DNA of the CDR3: TGTGCCAGCAGTTTCGGGGGCGGGAGCTCCTACAATGAGCAGTTCTTC.

The rearrangement uses TRBV5-1 and TRBJ2-7, with TRBD1 as a possible D gene (6 bases). This CDR3 spans 14 amino acids. V lost 2 bases and J lost 2, with 11 bases in between. Germline V gene data show CDR1 as SGHRS and CDR2 as YFSETQ. CDR3 bases: TGCGCCAGCAGCTTCGAGGGGGTGACCTACGAGCAGTACTTC. Translation: CASSFEGVTYEQYF.

This clonotype has a count of ten or more. The genes are TRBV15 and TRBJ2-3; D unresolved. V was cut by 0 bases and J by 2 bases, with 9 bases left in between. This CDR3 region has 15 residues. The V gene's germline CDR1 is LNHNV and CDR2 YYDKDF (reference sequence). The CDR3 nucleotides are TGTGCCACCAGCAGAGATCCCGTCTCCACAGATACGCAGTATTTT. This codes for CATSRDPVSTDTQYF.

The V call is TRBV15, the J call TRBJ2-1; D is undetermined. This CDR3 contains 15 residues. In germline, CDR1 is LNHNV, CDR2 YYDKDF (reference sequence). Trimming took 5 bases from V and 0 from J, leaving 11 bases between them. The CDR3 DNA follows: TGTGCCACCAGCGGCAGACGAAACTCCTACAATGAGCAGTTCTTC. Amino acid sequence: CATSGRRNSYNEQFF.